The 14 T cell receptor beta chains below were found in one sample sequenced in a study of PD-L1 blockade in urothelial cancer. Profiling relied on immunoSEQ multiplex PCR, and the TCRdb table lists in-frame clones only, not all of them. There are about 520 clones in the sample; approximately 30% occur only once, and under 30% lies in the top ten. The sequences come from tumor tissue, collected before atezolizumab (anti-PD-L1) treatment. The receptors were gathered from a woman in her seventies with urothelial cancer.

This clone occurred a few times. The rearrangement joins TRBV6-8 to TRBJ2-1, with TRBD1 identical over 8 bases. In germline, CDR1 is MNHGY, CDR2 SAAAGT. V was pared by 0 bases and J by 7 bases, with 8 bases of the junction left unmatched. CDR3 length: 16 amino acids. For the CDR3, the DNA is TGTGCCAGCAGTTACTCGACCGGACAGGGTGGGAATGAGCAGTTCTTC. This gives the protein CASSYSTGQGGNEQFF.

This clone showed up just a few times. V is TRBV6-8 and J is TRBJ1-1; 8 bases are a match to TRBD1. In germline, CDR1 is MNHGY, CDR2 SAAAGT. This CDR3 comprises 14 residues. With 5 bases clipped from V and 4 bases from J, the junction kept 6 bases outside the gene matches. The CDR3 loop is CASSATTGGTEAFF. DNA for the CDR3: TGTGCCAGCAGTGCCACCACAGGGGGCACTGAAGCTTTCTTT.

The rearrangement uses TRBV1 and TRBJ1-2. TRBV1 is termed a pseudogene. The CDR3 totals 15 residues. CDR3 residues: CASSQAAGQTYGYTF. The CDR3 DNA is TGCGCCAGCAGCCAAGCGGCGGGGCAGACTTATGGCTACACCTTC.

By frequency in the sample, this clone is medium-sized. The rearrangement links TRBV11-3 to TRBJ1-1; no definite D call. The CDR3 runs to 14 residues. CDR1 SGHNT and CDR2 YENEEA come from the germline V gene. Deletions cut 5 bases from V and 5 bases from J, with 15 bases between. The CDR3 loop reads CASSRTVSGTEAFF. Written as DNA, the CDR3 is TGTGCCAGCAGCAGGACCGTATCCGGGACTGAAGCTTTCTTT.

There are a few counts of this clone. This rearrangement joins TRBV29-1 to TRBJ1-1, with D tentatively TRBD1 (5 bases). V was cut by 5 bases and J by 4 bases, with 17 bases left in between. The CDR3 totals 14 residues. Per germline, CDR1 SQVTM and CDR2 ANQGSEA. The CDR3 spells CSVLDSLRGTEAFF. DNA for the CDR3: TGCAGCGTTCTAGACTCACTTAGGGGCACTGAAGCTTTCTTT.

The chain has TRBV7-6 and TRBJ2-2; 10 bases match TRBD1. The CDR3 spans 17 residues. CDR1 SGHVS and CDR2 FNYEAQ come from the germline V gene. V shed 3 bases, J shed 4 bases, and the junction held 8 bases outside the gene matches. CDR3 sequence reads: CASSLRDRGGGTGELFF. The CDR3 DNA sequence: TGTGCCAGCAGCTTGAGGGACAGGGGTGGTGGCACCGGGGAGCTGTTTTTT. Full variable domain (remainder filled in from reference TRBV7-6 and TRBJ2-2): GAGVSQSPRYKVTKRGQDVALRCDPISGHVSLYWYRQALGQGPEFLTYFNYEAQQDKSGLPNDRFSAERPEGSISTLTIQRTEQRDSAMYRCASSLRDRGGGTGELFFGEGSRLTVL.

The genes are TRBV14 and TRBJ2-1; D possibly corresponds to TRBD2 (5 bases). The ends were cut back, 0 bases at V and 3 bases at J, with 12 bases in the middle. CDR1 SGHDN and CDR2 FVKESK come from the germline V gene. CDR3 length equals 16 residues. CDR3: CASSQDRQRSYNEQFF. The CDR3 coding sequence is TGTGCCAGCAGCCAAGATCGGCAGCGGAGCTACAATGAGCAGTTCTTC. The full variable domain, rest sourced from reference TRBV14 and TRBJ2-1, is EAGVTQFPSHSVIEKGQTVTLRCDPISGHDNLYWYRRVMGKEIKFLLHFVKESKQDESGMPNNRFLAERTGGTYSTLKVQPAELEDSGVYFCASSQDRQRSYNEQFFGPGTRLTVL.

This clone rates as medium-sized. The chain joins TRBV6-8 to TRBJ1-2; 9 bases are a match to TRBD1. Germline V gene data show CDR1 as MNHGY and CDR2 as SAAAGT. V gave up 5 bases and J gave up 4 bases; unmatched junction bases: 8. CDR3 length: 15 amino acids. CDR3 loop: CASSTLGQGSYGYTF. For the CDR3, the DNA is TGTGCCAGCAGTACCCTGGGACAGGGTAGCTATGGCTACACCTTC.

This clone is termed large. The gene calls are TRBV11-3 and TRBJ1-6; D gene ambiguous. The V gene's germline CDR1 is SGHNT and CDR2 YENEEA. The CDR3 extends over 14 amino acids. Trimming stripped 0 bases from V and 17 bases from J, with 17 bases between. DNA for the CDR3: TGTGCCAGCAGCTTAGATACTGTCGGGCAGAAATTCCACTTT. It translates to CASSLDTVGQKFHF.

This clone was counted a few times. The rearrangement links TRBV28 to TRBJ1-2; 8 bases align to TRBD1. The ends lost 5 bases at V and 7 bases at J; junction bases unmatched: 9. Germline lookup yields CDR1 MDHEN and CDR2 SYDVKM. The CDR3 runs 14 residues. This chain's CDR3 is CASSPLDRVSGYTF. The CDR3, as DNA: TGTGCCAGCAGTCCCCTGGACAGGGTATCTGGCTACACCTTC.

V is TRBV15 and J is TRBJ2-2; 9 bases fit TRBD1. Germline-derived CDR1 and CDR2 are LNHNV and YYDKDF (reference sequence). Trimming took 0 bases from V and 6 from J; bases not matched to a gene: 11. The CDR3 sequence is 18 residues long. Written as DNA, the CDR3 is TGTGCCACCAGCAGAGATATGTGGACAGGGGTATCAGCCGGGGAGCTGTTTTTT. It codes for CATSRDMWTGVSAGELFF.

V and J are TRBV11-3 and TRBJ1-3; D gene ambiguous. The CDR3 sequence is 18 residues long. The germline CDR1 and CDR2 sequences are SGHNT and YENEEA. V shed 5 bases and J shed 0 bases, with 20 bases lying between them. CDR3 region: CASSARPGPLRSGNTIYF. In DNA, the CDR3 is TGTGCCAGCAGCGCCAGACCAGGTCCCCTGCGCTCTGGAAACACCATATATTTT.

The chain joins TRBV19 to TRBJ1-2; TRBD1 is a possible D gene (6 bases). CDR1 is LNHDA, CDR2 SQIVND, per germline (reference sequence). The V end lost 5 bases, the J end lost 3 bases, and 13 bases lay between the germline ends. The CDR3 is 14 residues long. The DNA for the CDR3 is TGTGCCAGTAGTCTCCGACGACAGGACTATGGCTACACCTTC. As protein: CASSLRRQDYGYTF.

This clone turned up a few times. V is TRBV7-4 and J is TRBJ2-1; D remains ambiguous. Germline lookup yields CDR1 SGHVT and CDR2 SQSDAQ. CDR3 length: 13 amino acids. V gave up 5 bases and J gave up 5 bases, with 10 bases separating them. The CDR3 here is CASSKGPNNEQFF. The CDR3 nucleotides read TGTGCCAGCAGCAAAGGTCCAAACAATGAGCAGTTCTTC.